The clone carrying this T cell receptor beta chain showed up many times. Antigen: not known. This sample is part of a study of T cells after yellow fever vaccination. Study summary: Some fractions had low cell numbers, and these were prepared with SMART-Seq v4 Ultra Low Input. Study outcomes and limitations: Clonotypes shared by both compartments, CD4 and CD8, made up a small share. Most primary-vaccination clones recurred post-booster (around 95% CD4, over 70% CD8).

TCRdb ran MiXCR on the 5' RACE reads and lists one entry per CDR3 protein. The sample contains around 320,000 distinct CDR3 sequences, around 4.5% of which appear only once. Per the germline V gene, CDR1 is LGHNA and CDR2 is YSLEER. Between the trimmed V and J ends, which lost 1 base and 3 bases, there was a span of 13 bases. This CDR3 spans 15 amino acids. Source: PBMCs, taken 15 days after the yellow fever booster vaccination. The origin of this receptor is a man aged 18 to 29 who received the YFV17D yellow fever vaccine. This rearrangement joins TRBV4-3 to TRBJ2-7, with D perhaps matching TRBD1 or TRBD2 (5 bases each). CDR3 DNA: TGCGCCAGCAGCCAAGGACCGGGACGGCACTACGAGCAGTACTTC. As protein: CASSQGPGRHYEQYF.